What follows are 5 T cell receptor beta chains derived from one specimen sequenced in a study of blood T cell repertoires in COVID-19. This table comes from immunoSEQ multiplex PCR, and its TCRdb copy is limited to in-frame clones, with some not included. The table has some 71,000 clones, almost 90% seen once; the top ten hold approximately 5.3%. Sequences were obtained from peripheral blood. All receptors come from a man aged 50-59 years with acute or convalescent COVID-19.

CDR3 sequence reads: CASRETGYYGYTF. DNA of the CDR3: TGTGCCAGCAGAGAGACAGGGTACTATGGCTACACCTTC. The V call is TRBV6-5, the J call TRBJ1-2; the match to TRBD1 covers 7 bases. Germline V lookup: CDR1 MNHEY, CDR2 SVGAGI. V was pared by 6 bases and J by 3 bases, with 4 bases of the junction left unmatched. The CDR3 spans 13 residues.

The chain joins TRBV3-1 (or the pseudogene TRBV3-2) to TRBJ1-4, with TRBD1 identical over 8 bases. Germline loops: CDR1 LGHDT, CDR2 YNNKEL (reference sequence). J was trimmed by 7 bases and V by 3 bases; bases with no gene match: 4. The CDR3 runs 14 residues. This CDR3 reads CASSHRGHAEKLFF. CDR3 sequence (DNA): TGTGCCAGCAGCCACAGGGGGCATGCTGAAAAACTGTTTTTT.

The chain links TRBV19 to TRBJ1-3; D remains unclear. V was pared by 6 bases and J by 4 bases, with 10 bases between. Looked up from germline, CDR1 is LNHDA and CDR2 is SQIVND (reference sequence). The CDR3 length is 13 residues. CDR3 bases: TGTGCCAGTAGCACGTCCGGGGGAAACACCATATATTTT. Translated: CASSTSGGNTIYF.

CDR3 in amino acids: CASSLSSGSETQYF. The CDR3 DNA sequence: TGTGCCAGCAGCTTATCTAGCGGGAGTGAGACCCAGTACTTC. The J gene is TRBJ2-5, the V gene TRBV5-4; TRBD2 agrees at 10 bases. Germline V gene lookup returns CDR1 SGHNT and CDR2 YYREEE (reference sequence). The CDR3 has 14 amino acids. Germline trimming cut 2 bases from V and 5 bases from J; bases unmatched to any gene: 3.

This chain connects TRBV5-1 to TRBJ2-2; TRBD2 matches 12 bases. Germline V gene sequence: CDR1 SGHRS, CDR2 YFSETQ. The junction had 6 bases not matched to a gene; V was cut back by 1 base and J by 5 bases. This CDR3 comprises 17 residues. The CDR3 DNA follows: TGCGCCAGCAGCTTGTTCCTACTAGCGGGAGGAACCGGGGAGCTGTTTTTT. The encoded protein is CASSLFLLAGGTGELFF. Together with reference TRBV5-1 and TRBJ2-2, the CDR3 gives the full variable domain: KAGVTQTPRYLIKTRGQQVTLSCSPISGHRSVSWYQQTPGQGLQFLFEYFSETQRNKGNFPGRFSGRQFSNSRSEMNVSTLELGDSALYLCASSLFLLAGGTGELFFGEGSRLTVL.